What follows is one T cell receptor (beta chain) and its context. Its antigen specificity is not known. Base qualities were left out, and no much larger clone turns up one base away. The data were taken from a study of blood T cell repertoires in COVID-19 (dated by TCRdb to 2020 to 2022). For the study in its entirety: The collaborator samples originated in the United States, Italy and Spain and spanned the acute and convalescent phases of COVID-19. Samples were obtained from the ongoing ImmuneRACE study (first 160 participants) and from about 1,300 subjects provided by 6 global collaborators. A freely available public database, intended as a resource for researchers studying the immune response to SARS-CoV-2, is where the repertoires were released. The material from the prospective study consisted of cDNA or gDNA derived from T cells, B-cell-depleted T cells, or PBMCs. Subjects who had been exposed to COVID-19, were actively infected with it, or had recovered from it provided the deeply sampled blood TCRbeta repertoires that made up the dataset. A de-identified subject ID, COVID-19 status, age in years and sex were almost always included in the sample metadata. Where HLA class I and class II types were available, the types were taken from metadata supplied by the sample provider, not from assay-based typing.

A second Seattle source provided samples from volunteer blood donors who had recovered from COVID-19. Each collaborating institution followed its own protocols to collect whole blood in K2EDTA tubes. For TCRbeta analysis, collaborator samples were shipped as frozen whole blood, as isolated PBMCs, or as DNA extracted from either sample type. Taken from cysteine to phenylalanine, the CDR3 has 14 residues. Left in the record is the CDR3 DNA by itself, 42 bases read in frame from the first base. Here V drops 6 bases and J drops 1 base, and the junction holds 3 bases not matched to any gene. Based on the germline V gene, the CDR1 and CDR2 sequences are SGHTA and FQGTGA. TCRbeta CDR3 regions were amplified from genomic DNA by means of the immunoSEQ Assay, a bias-controlled multiplex PCR. The paper's data handling went like this. The number of nucleated cells in each sample was estimated by amplification of reference gene primers within the assay. To quantify the absolute abundance of each unique TCRbeta CDR3 rearrangement, sequence reads were collapsed and filtered. For each sample, productive Simpson clonality was calculated as the square root of Simpson's diversity index across productive rearrangements. Entries here come from immuneACCESS through TCRdb and include only in-frame sequences with V and J called. Some clones fail to appear in such tables; in the studies checked, an unresolved V gene covers under half of the shortfall, and the cause of the remainder is unknown. V and J calls plus clone size are reproduced from that table; the DNA served to infer D and trimming. The sample table holds approximately 120,000 clones, of which approximately 86% were seen once. The leading ten clones occupy 18% of the sample.

What the research found in general, with its limitations: The quantity of clinical and demographic metadata differed by source and by participant and was supplied without curation.

The receptor was isolated from a woman aged 45-65 years who had recovered from COVID-19. Sequencing was carried out using peripheral blood. Recombination joined TRBV7-3 with TRBJ1-1, and TRBD1 aligns with 9 junction nucleotides. The DNA sequence is TGTGCCAGCAGATTACAGGGGGCGAACACTGAAGCTTTCTTT. It encodes CASRLQGANTEAFF.